A single sample is the source of the 25 T cell receptor beta chains below, sequenced in a study of technical replicates of blood from four donors. TCRdb's table, derived via immunoSEQ multiplex PCR, lists solely in-frame clones and lacks some. The repertoire has just over 95,000 clones, 95% of them found once; the top ten carry over 0.2%. The specimen was T cells isolated from PBMCs. These TCRs come from a human donor in good health.

The J gene is TRBJ2-3, the V gene TRBV9; 11 positions agree with TRBD2. After removal of 5 bases from V and 11 bases from J, the junction contained 13 bases not matched to a gene. Per germline, CDR1 SGDLS and CDR2 YYNGEE. The CDR3 runs 15 residues. The CDR3 sequence: CASSATSGAPRGQYF. The CDR3 nucleotides read TGTGCCAGCAGTGCGACTAGCGGGGCGCCTCGGGGGCAGTATTTT.

The chain has TRBV6-5 and TRBJ1-6; D remains unclear. Trimming left V 0 bases short and J 10 bases short, with 16 bases between. Germline-derived CDR1 and CDR2 are MNHEY and SVGAGI. The CDR3 totals 16 residues. CDR3 region: CASSYSRRVRESPLHF. For the CDR3, the DNA is TGTGCCAGCAGTTACTCGAGGAGGGTACGGGAATCACCCCTCCACTTT.

This clone appeared a few times. J is TRBJ1-1 and V is TRBV11-2; D unclear. From germline, CDR1 is SGHAT and CDR2 FQNNGV. The V gene lost 4 bases and the J gene lost 4 bases, with 13 bases spanning the gap. The CDR3 covers 14 residues. CDR3 loop: CASSSIGIFTEAFF. The DNA of the CDR3 is TGTGCCAGCAGCTCAATCGGGATTTTCACTGAAGCTTTCTTT.

The gene calls are TRBV27 and TRBJ1-2, with 7 positions matching TRBD1. This CDR3 is built from 15 residues. CDR1 and CDR2 from the germline V gene are MNHEY and SMNVEV (reference sequence). V gave up 3 bases and J gave up 5 bases; unmatched junction bases: 9. DNA for the CDR3: TGTGCCAGCAGTTTCCCTCCGACAGGGTTGTATGGCTACACCTTC. Translated: CASSFPPTGLYGYTF.

J is TRBJ2-7 and V is TRBV4-1; unclear D gene. This CDR3 is built from 15 residues. CDR1 and CDR2 (germline): MGHRA, YSYEKL. V lost 1 base and J 0 bases, leaving 10 bases between the germline ends. The CDR3 sequence: CASSQASASSYEQYF. For the CDR3, the DNA is TGCGCCAGCAGCCAAGCTTCTGCGAGCTCCTACGAGCAGTACTTC.

The V gene is TRBV28, the J gene TRBJ2-3, with a tentative D call TRBD1 (5 bases). Between the trimmed V and J ends, which lost 6 bases and 2 bases, there was a span of 15 bases. Germline values: CDR1 MDHEN, CDR2 SYDVKM. The CDR3 length is 15 residues. CDR3 sequence (DNA): TGTGCCAGCAGCCGAGGACAAGCTTACACAGATACGCAGTATTTT. Amino acid sequence: CASSRGQAYTDTQYF.

The chain carries TRBV7-3 and TRBJ2-1, with 9 bases fitting TRBD2. CDR1 and CDR2 from the germline V gene are SGHTA and FQGTGA. J gave up 7 bases and V 5 bases, and 21 bases lay outside the gene matches. This CDR3 contains 19 residues. The CDR3 sequence is CASSPQTLLAGALSNEQFF. In DNA, the CDR3 is TGTGCCAGCAGCCCTCAGACCCTATTAGCGGGGGCCCTTAGTAATGAGCAGTTCTTC.

V usage is TRBV19 and J usage is TRBJ1-1, with TRBD1 identical over 9 bases. From germline, CDR1 is LNHDA and CDR2 SQIVND (reference sequence). This CDR3 comprises 14 residues. Trimming took 6 bases from V and 0 from J; bases not matched to a gene: 2. DNA of the CDR3: TGTGCCAGTAGACAGGGGGCTTTGAACACTGAAGCTTTCTTT. Its translation is CASRQGALNTEAFF.

The chain uses TRBV28 and TRBJ1-5; maybe TRBD1 (5 bases). V gave up 6 bases and J gave up 5 bases, with 11 bases separating them. The CDR3 sequence is 13 residues long. CDR1 is MDHEN, CDR2 SYDVKM, per germline. The CDR3 loop is CASSVGPYQPQHF. The DNA of the CDR3 is TGTGCCAGCAGCGTGGGGCCCTATCAGCCCCAGCATTTT.

The genes are TRBV28 and TRBJ1-2; unclear D gene. V was pared by 3 bases and J by 3 bases, with 11 bases between. This CDR3 has 14 residues. Germline V gene sequence: CDR1 MDHEN, CDR2 SYDVKM. CDR3 nucleotide sequence: TGTGCCAGCAGTTTGACGTTCCGGGACTATGGCTACACCTTC. It is translated as CASSLTFRDYGYTF.

This clone was counted a single time. The CDR3 DNA is TGTGCCAGCAGCCCCCGACAGGGGCGCTCAGAGTACTTC. This translates into CASSPRQGRSEYF. V and J are TRBV5-4 and TRBJ2-5; 8 nucleotides align to TRBD1. Germline CDR1 is SGHNT and CDR2 is YYREEE (reference sequence). There are 13 residues in the CDR3. V lost 4 bases to trimming and J lost 12 bases; unmatched junction nucleotides: 11.

V usage is TRBV18 and J usage is TRBJ1-1; 12 nucleotides line up with TRBD1. The V segment lost 3 bases and the J segment 4 bases; nucleotides outside the gene matches: 6. The germline CDR1 and CDR2 sequences are KGHSH and LQKENI. CDR3 size: 16 residues. CDR3 coding DNA: TGTGCCAGCTCACCGGGACAGGGGGCTCGTGGCACTGAAGCTTTCTTT. Encoded protein: CASSPGQGARGTEAFF.

The CDR3 coding sequence is TGTGCCAGCAGCCATAGCTACGAGCAGTACTTC. Translating gives CASSHSYEQYF. The chain joins TRBV28 to TRBJ2-7; D is uncertain. This CDR3 has 11 residues. Germline values: CDR1 MDHEN, CDR2 SYDVKM. The germline V and J ends were trimmed by 6 bases and 3 bases, with 6 bases remaining between them.

The genes are TRBV18 and TRBJ1-4, with 7 positions matching TRBD1. This CDR3 spans 14 amino acids. Germline V lookup: CDR1 KGHSH, CDR2 LQKENI. V gave up 6 bases and J gave up 7 bases; unmatched junction bases: 8. The CDR3 region is CASSEQGLSEKLFF. The CDR3 nucleotides read TGTGCCAGCTCCGAACAGGGGTTGAGTGAAAAACTGTTTTTT.

This chain joins TRBV27 and TRBJ2-7; weak D call: TRBD2 (6 bases). Germline V gene sequence: CDR1 MNHEY, CDR2 SMNVEV (reference sequence). Trimming removed 5 bases from V and 0 bases from J, with 17 bases in between. The CDR3 sequence is 16 residues long. The CDR3 is CASSHTSWYSSYEQYF. In DNA form, the CDR3 reads TGTGCCAGCAGTCACACTAGCTGGTACAGCTCCTACGAGCAGTACTTC.

The chain employs TRBV6-1 and TRBJ1-2; possible D gene TRBD1, 6 bases. The V gene's germline CDR1 is MNHNS and CDR2 SASEGT. CDR3 size: 12 residues. Trimming cost V 8 bases and J 4 bases, with 11 bases left between them. CDR3 nucleotide sequence: TGTGCCAGCGGGGGCAGGGGCTATGGCTACACCTTC. Its translation is CASGGRGYGYTF.

The V gene is TRBV29-1, the J gene TRBJ1-4; 10 bases agree with TRBD1. From germline, CDR1 is SQVTM and CDR2 ANQGSEA. The CDR3 contains 14 residues. The V and J ends lost 8 bases and 8 bases, in that order; junction bases with no gene match: 11. CDR3 sequence reads: CSTFQGQGGEKLFF. The CDR3 coding sequence is TGCAGCACATTCCAAGGACAGGGGGGAGAAAAACTGTTTTTT.

Here the CDR3 reads CASSIRPGLASRRLETQYF. The CDR3 DNA reads as TGCGCCAGCAGCATACGGCCGGGACTAGCGAGCCGGAGGTTAGAGACCCAGTACTTC. This sequence joins TRBV5-1 and TRBJ2-5; 10 bases align to TRBD2. Germline V lookup: CDR1 SGHRS, CDR2 YFSETQ. With 4 bases clipped from V and 4 bases from J, the junction kept 19 bases outside the gene matches. This CDR3 contains 19 residues.

This chain joins TRBV11-2 and TRBJ1-2, with 7 positions matching TRBD1. CDR3 length: 14 residues. The germline V gene has CDR1 SGHAT and CDR2 FQNNGV. After removal of 4 bases from V and 4 bases from J, the junction contained 6 bases not matched to a gene. CDR3: CASSSQYRGYGYTF. The CDR3 region has the DNA TGTGCCAGCAGCTCCCAGTACAGGGGCTATGGCTACACCTTC.

This clone appeared once. The chain has TRBV29-1 and TRBJ2-5, with D possibly TRBD1 on 6 matching bases. The length of the CDR3 is 13 residues. CDR1 SQVTM and CDR2 ANQGSEA come from the germline V gene. Trimming stripped 8 bases from V and 5 bases from J, with 18 bases between. In nucleotides, the CDR3 is TGCAGCTCACAGGGTCTGGGATCGGAGACCCAGTACTTC. Translating gives CSSQGLGSETQYF.

This chain uses TRBV5-4 with TRBJ2-1; D is possibly TRBD1 (6 bases). Germline CDR1 and CDR2: SGHNT and YYREEE (reference sequence). Trimming took 3 bases from V and 6 from J, leaving 16 bases between them. CDR3 length equals 15 residues. The CDR3 protein is CASSWEQGNGNEQFF. The CDR3 DNA follows: TGTGCCAGCAGCTGGGAACAGGGTAATGGCAATGAGCAGTTCTTC.

The V gene is TRBV9, the J gene TRBJ2-1; TRBD2 agrees at 12 bases. CDR3 length: 15 residues. After removal of 1 base from V and 9 bases from J, the junction contained 5 bases not matched to a gene. The germline CDR1 and CDR2 sequences are SGDLS and YYNGEE. DNA for the CDR3: TGTGCCAGCAGCGTAACACTAGCGGGGGGTGGTGAGCAGTTCTTC. Translating it yields CASSVTLAGGGEQFF.

V and J are TRBV28 and TRBJ1-4, with unresolved D. This CDR3 contains 14 residues. Trimming cost V 4 bases and J 7 bases, with 13 bases left between them. Germline loops: CDR1 MDHEN, CDR2 SYDVKM. In DNA, the CDR3 is TGTGCCAGCAGTTCCCCCGGGGTTGGTGAAAAACTGTTTTTT. This translates into CASSSPGVGEKLFF.

The genes are TRBV7-9 and TRBJ2-2; D unresolved. There are 15 residues in the CDR3. V was pared by 3 bases and J by 10 bases, with 18 bases between. Germline V CDR1 and CDR2: SEHNR, FQNEAQ (reference sequence). CDR3 sequence (DNA): TGTGCCAGCAGCTTTCGAAACAGTCTCAATCCGGAGCTGTTTTTT. It codes for CASSFRNSLNPELFF.

This clone was recorded once. The J gene is TRBJ2-2, the V gene TRBV28; TRBD2 is a possible D gene (6 bases). Deletions cut 4 bases from V and 2 bases from J, with 8 bases between. The CDR3 totals 14 residues. The germline V gene encodes CDR1 MDHEN and CDR2 SYDVKM. The CDR3 nucleotides are TGTGCCAGCAGTTCCGGGGGTAACACCGGGGAGCTGTTTTTT. This codes for CASSSGGNTGELFF.